One sample yielded the 20 T cell receptor beta chains listed below, sequenced in a study of Ad26.COV2.S vaccination and SARS-CoV-2 variants (dated by TCRdb to about 2021). Libraries were made using the immunoSEQ multiplex PCR assay. The immuneACCESS repertoire file appears here via TCRdb, limited to in-frame rearrangements. These files lack a portion of the clones; in checked studies, under half of the deficit traces to unresolved V genes, and the cause of the others is not known. The sample yields more than 150,000 clones; around 88% were counted once. Of the sample, more than 4.5% is held by the ten largest clones. The sample's time point label is to be understood as: individuals recovered from natural SARS-CoV-2 infection. Material: peripheral blood, obtained after recovery from COVID-19. All receptors come from a human donor who had recovered from COVID-19.

This chain uses TRBV9 with TRBJ2-3; 7 nucleotides agree with TRBD2. V shed 4 bases and J 5 bases; nucleotides not matched to a gene: 7. There are 14 residues in the CDR3. Germline CDR1 reads SGDLS; CDR2 reads YYNGEE. CDR3 sequence (DNA): TGTGCCAGCAGCCTCCAGGCGGGGGAAGATACGCAGTATTTT. As protein: CASSLQAGEDTQYF.

The J gene is TRBJ1-1, the V gene TRBV5-4, with TRBD1 as a possible D gene (5 bases). The germline CDR1 and CDR2 sequences are SGHNT and YYREEE (reference sequence). Between the trimmed V and J ends, which lost 4 bases and 1 base, there was a span of 11 bases. The CDR3 runs 14 residues. The CDR3 DNA sequence: TGTGCCAGCAGCCCCCGACAGCAGAACACTGAAGCTTTCTTT. Its protein product is CASSPRQQNTEAFF.

The V call is TRBV5-6, the J call TRBJ2-7; D might be TRBD1 (5 bases). The CDR3 has 14 residues. Germline CDR1 and CDR2: SGHDT and YYEEEE. Trimming removed 4 bases from V and 2 bases from J, with 13 bases in between. CDR3 coding DNA: TGTGCCAGCAGCGGGGTAAGGGGCGCCTACGAGCAGTACTTC. Translated: CASSGVRGAYEQYF.

The genes are TRBV3-1 (or the pseudogene TRBV3-2) and TRBJ2-3; 14 bases line up with TRBD2. The ends lost 3 bases at V and 3 bases at J; junction bases unmatched: 5. Germline CDR1 LGHDT, CDR2 YNNKEL (reference sequence). This CDR3 is 17 amino acids long. CDR3 amino acids: CASSQAWTSGRTDTQYF. In nucleotides, the CDR3 is TGTGCCAGCAGCCAGGCTTGGACTAGCGGGAGGACAGATACGCAGTATTTT.

The chain links TRBV6-2 or TRBV6-3 to TRBJ1-1; the match to TRBD1 covers 8 bases. V lost 0 bases and J lost 4; bases outside the gene matches: 10. The CDR3 totals 17 residues. Germline values: CDR1 MNHEY, CDR2 SVGEGT. The CDR3 region is CASSYSISDRAGTEAFF. The CDR3 nucleotides are TGTGCCAGCAGTTACTCGATATCGGACAGGGCCGGCACTGAAGCTTTCTTT.

This clone has more than one count but fewer than ten. The chain is built from TRBV19 and TRBJ1-6; 10 nucleotides line up with TRBD1. The length of the CDR3 is 14 residues. V shed 7 bases, J shed 7 bases, and the junction held 4 bases outside the gene matches. CDR1 and CDR2 from the germline V gene are LNHDA and SQIVND (reference sequence). The CDR3 DNA is TGTGCCAGTAATGACAGGGGGCGAAATTCACCCCTCCACTTT. Its translation is CASNDRGRNSPLHF.

There are a few counts of this clone. This chain connects TRBV7-7 to TRBJ2-5; the D is unclear. V lost 1 base and J lost 2, with 11 bases in between. Looked up from germline, CDR1 is SSHAT and CDR2 is FNYEAQ (reference sequence). The CDR3 has 15 amino acids. The CDR3 spells CASSLVWQGQETQYF. CDR3 nucleotide sequence: TGTGCCAGCAGCTTAGTGTGGCAAGGGCAAGAGACCCAGTACTTC.

Worth noting for this clone: Sequence at one end of the junction differs from germline and may be a read error. The CDR3 DNA is TGCAGCGTTGAAGGGGGACCATTC. This sequence encodes CSVEGGPF. The chain recombines TRBV29-1 with TRBJ1-2, with a tentative D call TRBD1 (5 bases). In germline, CDR1 is SQVTM, CDR2 ANQGSEA. This CDR3 contains 8 residues.

The gene calls are TRBV14 and TRBJ2-3; perhaps TRBD1 as D (6 bases). The V gene lost 1 base and the J gene lost 2 bases, with 19 bases spanning the gap. This CDR3 spans 18 amino acids. Germline CDR1 SGHDN, CDR2 FVKESK. The CDR3 bases are TGTGCCAGCAGCCAAGGAGAACCACAGGGATATTTCACAGATACGCAGTATTTT. Its translation is CASSQGEPQGYFTDTQYF.

The chain employs TRBV9 and TRBJ2-2; 8 bases are shared with TRBD1. The length of the CDR3 is 16 residues. With V trimmed by 3 bases and J by 7 bases, 11 bases remained unmatched. CDR1 is SGDLS and CDR2 is YYNGEE in the germline V gene. In DNA form, the CDR3 reads TGTGCCAGCAGCGCCAGGGGGCGCGGAGATATCGGGGAGCTGTTTTTT. It translates to CASSARGRGDIGELFF.

The chain has TRBV19 and TRBJ2-1; D call uncertain. V was pared by 2 bases and J by 4 bases, with 6 bases between. Per the germline V gene, CDR1 is LNHDA and CDR2 is SQIVND (reference sequence). The length of the CDR3 is 13 residues. CDR3 region: CASSINGYNEQFF. CDR3 in DNA: TGTGCCAGTAGTATAAATGGGTACAATGAGCAGTTCTTC.

This chain connects TRBV4-1 to TRBJ2-7; TRBD1 matches at 7 bases. J was trimmed by 3 bases and V by 4 bases; bases with no gene match: 12. The CDR3 covers 16 residues. Germline values: CDR1 MGHRA, CDR2 YSYEKL. The CDR3 is CASSPQDLTGDYEQYF. CDR3 coding DNA: TGCGCCAGCAGCCCGCAGGACCTAACAGGGGACTACGAGCAGTACTTC.

The J gene is TRBJ1-2, the V gene TRBV4-1; D gene ambiguous. This CDR3 comprises 13 residues. Trimming shortened V by 3 bases and J by 0 bases, and 5 bases separated the two germline ends. In germline, CDR1 is MGHRA, CDR2 YSYEKL. In nucleotides, the CDR3 is TGCGCCAGCAGCCAGACTTCTAACTATGGCTACACCTTC. This encodes CASSQTSNYGYTF.

The V call is TRBV28, the J call TRBJ1-1, with D possibly matching TRBD1 (5 bases). The V gene lost 2 bases and the J gene lost 5 bases, with 6 bases spanning the gap. The CDR3 loop spans 12 amino acids. Germline loops: CDR1 MDHEN, CDR2 SYDVKM. CDR3 coding DNA: TGTGCCAGCAGTTTAGGGGCAACTGAAGCTTTCTTT. It codes for CASSLGATEAFF. Filled out from reference TRBV28 and TRBJ1-1, the complete variable domain reads DVKVTQSSRYLVKRTGEKVFLECVQDMDHENMFWYRQDPGLGLRLIYFSYDVKMKEKGDIPEGYSVSREKKERFSLILESASTNQTSMYLCASSLGATEAFFGQGTRLTVV.

The rearrangement joins TRBV11-3 to TRBJ2-1, with D perhaps TRBD1 (5 bases). The CDR3 covers 12 residues. The V and J ends lost 2 bases and 8 bases respectively, with 7 bases between them. The V gene's germline CDR1 is SGHNT and CDR2 YENEEA. In DNA, the CDR3 is TGTGCCAGCAGCTTAACAGGAGATGAGCAGTTCTTC. Translation: CASSLTGDEQFF.

The chain has TRBV29-1 and TRBJ1-1; D unclear. The length of the CDR3 is 14 residues. Germline loops: CDR1 SQVTM, CDR2 ANQGSEA. The V and J ends lost 1 base and 0 bases respectively, with 9 bases between them. CDR3 region: CSVEGPPMNTEAFF. In nucleotides, the CDR3 is TGCAGCGTTGAAGGGCCGCCCATGAACACTGAAGCTTTCTTT.

The chain employs TRBV5-1 and TRBJ2-1; D is unresolved. V lost 0 bases and J lost 0, with 7 bases in between. This CDR3 contains 15 residues. Germline CDR1 and CDR2: SGHRS and YFSETQ. Written as DNA, the CDR3 is TGCGCCAGCAGCTTGGTTAGAAACTCCTACAATGAGCAGTTCTTC. It is translated as CASSLVRNSYNEQFF.

The rearrangement links TRBV18 to TRBJ2-7, with D tentatively TRBD2 (5 bases). Germline CDR1 and CDR2: KGHSH and LQKENI. V lost 2 bases to trimming and J lost 0 bases, with 8 bases between them. The CDR3 runs 14 residues. Here the CDR3 reads CASSPSGSSYEQYF. CDR3 nucleotide sequence: TGTGCCAGCTCACCAAGCGGATCCTCCTACGAGCAGTACTTC. The entire variable domain, with the rest obtained from reference TRBV18 and TRBJ2-7, is as follows: NAGVMQNPRHLVRRRGQEARLRCSPMKGHSHVYWYRQLPEEGLKFMVYLQKENIIDESGMPKERFSAEFPKEGPSILRIQQVVRGDSAAYFCASSPSGSSYEQYFGPGTRLTVT.

The chain's CDR3 is CASSVGLRQETQYF. CDR3 nucleotides: TGTGCCAGCAGCGTAGGACTTCGCCAAGAGACCCAGTACTTC. This chain links TRBV9 with TRBJ2-5, with D hard to call. Per germline, CDR1 SGDLS and CDR2 YYNGEE. This CDR3 comprises 14 residues. V shed 0 bases and J shed 1 base, with 7 bases lying between them.

The rearrangement joins TRBV10-3 to TRBJ1-1; possibly TRBD1 for D (6 bases). The germline V gene has CDR1 ENHRY and CDR2 SYGVKD. Deletions cut 6 bases from V and 5 bases from J, with 22 bases between. The CDR3 covers 16 residues. The CDR3 sequence: CAIRPETRGALTEAFF. CDR3 sequence (DNA): TGTGCCATCAGACCTGAAACCAGGGGCGCCCTTACTGAAGCTTTCTTT.